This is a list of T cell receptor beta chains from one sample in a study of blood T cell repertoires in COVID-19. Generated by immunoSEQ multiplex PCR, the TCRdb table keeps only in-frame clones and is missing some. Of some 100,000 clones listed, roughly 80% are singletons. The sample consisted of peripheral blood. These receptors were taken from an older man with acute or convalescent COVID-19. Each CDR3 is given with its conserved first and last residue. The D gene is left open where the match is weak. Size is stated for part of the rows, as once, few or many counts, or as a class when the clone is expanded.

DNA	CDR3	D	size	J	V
TGCGCCAGCAGCAGACAGGGAAACGGAAACACCATATATTTT	CASSRQGNGNTIYF	TRBD1	.	TRBJ1-3	TRBV5-1
TGTGCCAGCAGCCCGGGGACTAGCGGGACCGAGACCCAGTACTTC	CASSPGTSGTETQYF	TRBD2	medium-sized	TRBJ2-5	TRBV4-2
TGCAGTGCAGGGGGGGTAGATACGCAGTATTTT	CSAGGVDTQYF	.	.	TRBJ2-3	TRBV20-1
TGTGCCAGCGGAAATACAGGGATTAACTATGGCTACACCTTC	CASGNTGINYGYTF	.	.	TRBJ1-2	TRBV6-5
TGCGCCAGCAGCCAACAGTTGATGACAGGGTCTGGAAACACCATATATTTT	CASSQQLMTGSGNTIYF	TRBD1	.	TRBJ1-3	TRBV4-1
TGTGCCAGCTCACCCGACACCACCCGGGAGACCCAGTACTTC	CASSPDTTRETQYF	.	few	TRBJ2-5	TRBV18
TGCAGCGCTCGGACAGGGTCTATAGAGACCCAGTACTTC	CSARTGSIETQYF	TRBD1	.	TRBJ2-5	TRBV29-1
TGTGCCAGCAGCCTGGACAGGGGGGCCACCTACGAGCAGTACTTC	CASSLDRGATYEQYF	TRBD1	.	TRBJ2-7	TRBV7-2
TGTGCCAGCAGTGAACTAGCGGGAGGTACCTACAATGAGCAGTTCTTC	CASSELAGGTYNEQFF	TRBD2	few	TRBJ2-1	TRBV2
TGTGCCAGCAGCTTACAGGTCGCTAGCGGGGTTGAGACCCAGTACTTC	CASSLQVASGVETQYF	TRBD2	.	TRBJ2-5	TRBV7-3
TGTGCCAGTAGTCTTCGGTCCTATGGCTACACCTTC	CASSLRSYGYTF	.	.	TRBJ1-2	TRBV19
TGTGCCAGCAGCTTAGGCTTGGGACAGGGACTCGGCTACACCTTC	CASSLGLGQGLGYTF	TRBD1	few	TRBJ1-2	TRBV11-2
TGTGCCACGACGACAGGGACCGGGGAGCTGTTTTTT	CATTTGTGELFF	TRBD1	.	TRBJ2-2	TRBV2
TGTGCCAGCAGGGAGGGACAGAGCTATGGCTACACCTTC	CASREGQSYGYTF	TRBD1	once	TRBJ1-2	TRBV5-8
TGCGCCAGCAGCCAAGATAAGGATAGCGGGAGGAGCGATGAGCAGTTCTTC	CASSQDKDSGRSDEQFF	TRBD2	few	TRBJ2-1	TRBV4-1
TGTGCCAGCAGTTTACTACAGGGGAATGAGCAGTTCTTC	CASSLLQGNEQFF	TRBD1	.	TRBJ2-1	TRBV28